The clone carrying this T cell receptor beta chain has only one observation. This entry comes from a study of cytomegalovirus exposure and HLA in healthy donors. Study-wide background: Early release data held tens of millions of unique TCRs from HLA-typed donors.

Healthy bone marrow donors made up the cohort. Nominally healthy donors were sampled, though unrecorded immune exposures were likely. This CDR3 is 13 amino acids long. The ends were cut back, 4 bases at V and 6 bases at J, with 9 bases in the middle. Looked up from germline, CDR1 is SGHVS and CDR2 is FQNEAQ. 13 Jbeta primers and 60 Vbeta primers were used for the PCR. Data came from immunoSEQ multiplex PCR; TCRdb stores just in-frame clones and leaves some out. The sample has about 110,000 clones; 79% are singletons. The genes are TRBV7-8 and TRBJ2-2, with D possibly being TRBD1 (6 bases). The sequencing sample was made of PBMCs. The receptor was isolated from a woman aged 18-30 years in good health and CMV-seropositive. The CDR3 protein is CASSSRGPGELFF. CDR3 bases: TGTGCCAGCAGCTCCAGGGGTCCCGGGGAGCTGTTTTTT.